This T cell receptor (beta chain) was observed in a study of T cells in Graves' hyperthyroidism and ophthalmopathy (dated by TCRdb to between 2019 and 2020). As for the study more broadly: TCR V-J signatures able to tell the groups apart were searched for in a discovery cohort of some 100 patients, of whom about 40 had Graves' ophthalmopathy and 55 to 65 had stable Graves' hyperthyroidism. Prospective prediction of ophthalmopathy was tested in an independent validation cohort of fewer than 20 hyperthyroidism patients and around 16 patients who later progressed to ophthalmopathy. The 95 to 100 discovery patients were randomly divided into training and test sets at a 7:3 ratio. In several Graves' hyperthyroidism patients, the study also compared T-cell repertoires from thyroid tissue with T-cell repertoires from blood. After sampling, hyperthyroidism patients received methimazole starting at 30 mg daily, and ophthalmopathy patients received high-dose intravenous methylprednisolone. TCR Vbeta CDR3 sequencing of roughly 140 peripheral blood samples (fewer than 45 ophthalmopathy, around 80 hyperthyroidism and roughly 17 progressor patients) is reported in the paper.

Overall study results and their limits: A model built on a 13 V-J signature distinguished ophthalmopathy from stable hyperthyroidism, reaching around 90% sensitivity and approximately 83% specificity in cross-validation and 80%/75% in testing. Blood samples also contained most of the expanded thyroid clonotypes (frequency above 0.001), which suggests that blood repertoires may reflect thyroid immune responses. During validation, the model predicted progression to ophthalmopathy a median of about 5.9 months ahead of onset, with almost 71% sensitivity and 72.22% specificity. No statistical method was used to set the sample size in advance, and investigators knew the group allocation.

In regard to this clonotype: Its antigen has not been determined. Nothing much larger sits one base from this clone, and base qualities are not available.

Stable Graves' hyperthyroidism was defined as the absence of progression to ophthalmopathy over 18 months of follow-up. Hyperthyroidism patients were newly diagnosed, had a disease duration of under 2 months, and were aged 18 to 65 years. Any patient with an uncontrolled infection, another autoimmune disease, pregnancy or lactation was excluded. Diagnoses were based on clinical symptoms, serum thyroxine and TRAb, thyroid ultrasound and orbital computed tomography. Trizol reagent was used to extract total RNA, and RNA quality was then checked on an Agilent 2100 Bioanalyzer. From its cysteine to its phenylalanine, the CDR3 spans 16 amino acids. The only DNA kept is the CDR3, 48 bases in frame from the first base. According to the germline V gene, CDR1 reads SGHTA and CDR2 reads FQGTGA. V drops 1 base and J drops 5 bases, leaving 17 bases in between. Amplification of TCR beta CDR3 regions was carried out from RNA transcripts. The TCR CDR3 was subjected to a first round of RT-PCR using the HTBI primer set and the Qiagen OneStep RT-PCR kit. Libraries were constructed in a second round of multiplex PCR, after which size selection and purification were carried out. Sequencing of the libraries was done on an Illumina HiSeq2000 using paired-end 100 bp reads. The paper's processing steps were these. SOAPnuke was used to process the raw data, with reads discarded if the reads contained adapters or uncalled bases, had a mean Phred below 15, or lacked an exact constant-primer or identifier match. COPE v1.2.5 was used to merge the high-quality paired reads, and each unique nucleotide sequence was defined as a clonotype. Clonotypes were aligned to IMGT TRBV, TRBD and TRBJ reference segments using MiTCR v1.1. The analysis was restricted to V-J combinations with a frequency above 0.0001, which together covered just over 98% of the repertoires. A TCS score was defined as the ratio of F50 (clonal expansion) to E x V (chaos), with BLOSUM62-based TCRdist applied between CDR3 peptides within each V-J. Welch's t-statistics and random forest reduced approximately 520 V-J features to about 13, which were used in a naive Bayes classifier (R e1071). The Morisita-Horn index was used to measure how similar the thyroid and blood repertoires were. The public reads were reprocessed in TCRdb via fastp at Q25 and MiXCR, keeping in-frame beta chains. Identical CDR3 protein sequences are pooled into one entry, listed with their most common genes and DNA. For this entry, the V and J calls and clone size follow TCRdb and not the study's own pipeline. The sample contains 500,000 to 750,000 distinct CDR3 sequences, 46% of them found a single time. Clones ranked in the top ten supply about 8% of the sample.

Material for sequencing was peripheral blood or thyroid tissue (not recorded which). The TCR originated in a woman between 18 and 29 years old with Graves' hyperthyroidism. The chain joins TRBV7-3 to TRBJ2-5; the D gene assignment is perhaps TRBD1 or TRBD2, with each matching 5 bases. The CDR3 amino acid sequence is: CASSLIAGREYETQYF. Here is the DNA: TGTGCCAGCAGCTTAATTGCGGGCAGGGAGTATGAGACCCAGTACTTC.